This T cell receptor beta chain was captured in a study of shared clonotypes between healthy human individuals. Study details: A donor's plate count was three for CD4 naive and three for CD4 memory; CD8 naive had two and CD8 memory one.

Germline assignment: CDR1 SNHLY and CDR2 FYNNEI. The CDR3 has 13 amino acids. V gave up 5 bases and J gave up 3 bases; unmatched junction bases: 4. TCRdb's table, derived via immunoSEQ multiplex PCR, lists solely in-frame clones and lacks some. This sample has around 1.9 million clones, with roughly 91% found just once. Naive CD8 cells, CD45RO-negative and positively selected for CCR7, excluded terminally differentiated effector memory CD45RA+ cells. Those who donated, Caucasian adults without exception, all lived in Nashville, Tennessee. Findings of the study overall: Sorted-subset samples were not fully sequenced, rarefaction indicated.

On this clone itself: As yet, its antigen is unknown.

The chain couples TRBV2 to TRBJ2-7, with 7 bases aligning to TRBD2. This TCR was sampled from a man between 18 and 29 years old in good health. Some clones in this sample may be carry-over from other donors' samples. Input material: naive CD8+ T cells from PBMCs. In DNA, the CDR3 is TGTGCCAGCAGTAGCGGGGCCGGCTACGAGCAGTACTTC. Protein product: CASSSGAGYEQYF.